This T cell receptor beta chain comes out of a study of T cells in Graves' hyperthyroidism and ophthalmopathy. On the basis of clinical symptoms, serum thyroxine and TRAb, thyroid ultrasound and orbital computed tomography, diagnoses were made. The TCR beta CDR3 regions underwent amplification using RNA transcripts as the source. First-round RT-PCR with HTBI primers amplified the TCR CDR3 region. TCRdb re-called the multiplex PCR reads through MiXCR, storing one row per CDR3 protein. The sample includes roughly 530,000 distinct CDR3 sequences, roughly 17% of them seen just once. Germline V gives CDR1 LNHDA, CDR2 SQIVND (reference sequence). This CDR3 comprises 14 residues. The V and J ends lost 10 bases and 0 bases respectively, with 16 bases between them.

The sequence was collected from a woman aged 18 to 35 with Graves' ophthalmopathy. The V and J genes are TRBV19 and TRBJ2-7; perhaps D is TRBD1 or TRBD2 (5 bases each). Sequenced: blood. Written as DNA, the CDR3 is TGTGCCACCCAAAGGACGGGGACCTCCTACGAGCAGTACTTC. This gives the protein CATQRTGTSYEQYF.